This T cell receptor (beta chain) was sequenced for a study of blood T cell repertoires in COVID-19. The wider study: T cells, B-cell-depleted T cells, or PBMCs supplied cDNA or gDNA.

The germline CDR1 and CDR2 sequences are MGHRA and YSYEKL. J was trimmed by 2 bases and V by 2 bases; bases with no gene match: 4. The CDR3 runs to 16 residues. Under the authors' procedure: Cell counts per sample came from amplifying reference gene primers. Sequencing was performed with immunoSEQ multiplex PCR; in TCRdb, only in-frame clones are kept and a portion is missing. That table is the source of V, J and clone size, and D and trimming were worked out from the DNA. Of more than 250,000 clones listed, about 90% are singletons. The V and J genes are TRBV4-1 and TRBJ2-5; 11 bases agree with TRBD2. The sequence was obtained from a man in his late teens or twenties who had recovered from COVID-19. The sample consisted of peripheral blood. CDR3 amino acids: CASSQPGLAVQETQYF. CDR3 nucleotides: TGCGCCAGCAGCCAACCGGGACTAGCGGTTCAAGAGACCCAGTACTTC.